This TCR beta chain came from a study of radiotherapy plus CTLA-4 blockade in lung cancer. This CDR3 comprises 16 residues. Losses at the gene ends were 5 bases for V and 2 bases for J; bases not matched to a gene: 6. The germline CDR1 and CDR2 sequences are MNHEY and SMNVEV (reference sequence). Notes on the study in general: Among blood TCR repertoires after radiotherapy plus ipilimumab, tumor-derived clones expanded.

Sequenced by immunoSEQ multiplex PCR; TCRdb stores in-frame clones only, minus some. The sample holds more than 75,000 clones; approximately 86% are singletons and the top ten take roughly 0.95%. In the case of this clone: The antigen is not known.

Sequenced here: peripheral blood, sampled from a patient treated with radiotherapy plus ipilimumab. The chain is built from TRBV27 and TRBJ2-1, with TRBD1 identical over 10 bases. The receptor comes from a human donor with non-small cell lung cancer who had stable disease on radiotherapy plus ipilimumab. In DNA form, the CDR3 reads TGTGCCAGCAGTCCCCTGGGACAGGGGCCCTACAATGAGCAGTTCTTC. Translated, it gives CASSPLGQGPYNEQFF.